Reported below is one TCR beta chain. The antigen is undetermined. This record comes from a study of T cell responses to AZD1222 COVID-19 vaccine. Study as a whole: Second doses at about 4 or about 12 weeks were pooled.

Data came from immunoSEQ multiplex PCR; TCRdb stores just in-frame clones and leaves some out. The sample shows roughly 140,000 clones, roughly 89% of them seen only once. General study points: Vaccination with two AZD1222 doses was followed by a rise in Spike-specific TCR breadth and depth. All repertoire sampling was performed exclusively after the peak T cell response.

The sequence derives from an adult in good health. The material was peripheral blood, obtained on day 0 of AZD1222 vaccination.

The CDR3 DNA sequence: TGTGCCAGTATGACAGGGATGAACACCGGGGAGCTGTTTTTT. As protein: CASMTGMNTGELFF. The rearrangement joins TRBV19 to TRBJ2-2; 7 nucleotides agree with TRBD1. The V gene's germline CDR1 is LNHDA and CDR2 SQIVND (reference sequence). V lost 7 bases and J lost 1; bases outside the gene matches: 3. This CDR3 is built from 14 residues. The full variable domain, with the rest looked up from reference TRBV19 and TRBJ2-2, is DGGITQSPKYLFRKEGQNVTLSCEQNLNHDAMYWYRQDPGQGLRLIYYSQIVNDFQKGDIAEGYSVSREKKESFPLTVTSAQKNPTAFYLCASMTGMNTGELFFGEGSRLTVL.